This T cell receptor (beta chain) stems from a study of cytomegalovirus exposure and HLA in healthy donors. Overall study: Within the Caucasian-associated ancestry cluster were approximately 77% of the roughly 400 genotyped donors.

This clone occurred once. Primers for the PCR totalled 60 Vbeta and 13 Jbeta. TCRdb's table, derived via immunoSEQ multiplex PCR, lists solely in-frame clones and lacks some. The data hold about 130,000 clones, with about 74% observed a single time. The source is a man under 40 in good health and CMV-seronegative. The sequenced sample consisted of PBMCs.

CDR3 residues: CASSETLAGISGELFF. In DNA form, the CDR3 reads TGTGCCAGCAGTGAAACCCTAGCCGGTATTTCAGGGGAGCTGTTTTTT. The genes are TRBV6-1 and TRBJ2-2, with TRBD2 as a possible D gene (5 bases). CDR3 length equals 16 residues. CDR1 and CDR2 (germline): MNHNS, SASEGT. Deletions cut 2 bases from V and 8 bases from J, with 18 bases between.